Below, 18 T cell receptor beta chains from the same sample are listed, as sequenced in a study of blood T cell repertoires in COVID-19. Clones were sequenced by immunoSEQ multiplex PCR, and TCRdb holds only the in-frame ones, with some missing. The sample lists approximately 40,000 clones, around nine tenths occurring once. The material sequenced was peripheral blood. Receptors originate from a human donor in a cohort sampled during active COVID-19.

The chain couples TRBV7-2 to TRBJ2-1; 13 bases line up with TRBD2. CDR3 length: 15 amino acids. The junction had 8 bases not matched to a gene; V was cut back by 5 bases and J by 10 bases. Germline CDR1 SGHTA, CDR2 FQGNSA. The CDR3 bases are TGTGCCAGCAGCCCCGGACTAGCGGGAGCCCGGGAGCAGTTCTTC. This encodes CASSPGLAGAREQFF.

The chain has TRBV27 and TRBJ1-4; D is unresolved. CDR1 and CDR2 (germline): MNHEY, SMNVEV (reference sequence). The CDR3 runs 12 residues. V was trimmed by 4 bases and J by 5 bases, leaving 5 bases between them. CDR3 region: CASSSVNEKLFF. The CDR3 coding sequence is TGTGCCAGCAGTTCGGTGAATGAAAAACTGTTTTTT.

V usage is TRBV29-1 and J usage is TRBJ1-2; weak D call: TRBD1 (6 bases). Germline CDR1 reads SQVTM; CDR2 reads ANQGSEA. The V gene lost 4 bases and the J gene lost 8 bases, with 17 bases spanning the gap. This CDR3 region has 13 residues. This CDR3 is CSVAPQGREGYTF. The CDR3 DNA follows: TGCAGCGTTGCCCCACAGGGAAGGGAGGGCTACACCTTC.

This clone has only a few counts. V gene TRBV9 combines with J gene TRBJ2-7; D unresolved. The germline V gene encodes CDR1 SGDLS and CDR2 YYNGEE. V lost 0 bases, J lost 7 bases, and 5 bases lay in between. This CDR3 spans 11 amino acids. CDR3 sequence: CASSVGGEQYF. As DNA, the CDR3 is TGTGCCAGCAGCGTAGGAGGAGAGCAGTACTTC. The complete variable domain, with remaining parts taken from reference TRBV9 and TRBJ2-7, reads DSGVTQTPKHLITATGQRVTLRCSPRSGDLSVYWYQQSLDQGLQFLIQYYNGEERAKGNILERFSAQQFPDLHSELNLSSLELGDSALYFCASSVGGEQYFGPGTRLTVT.

The CDR3, as DNA: TGTGCCAGCAGTACCATGACAGGGGGGGAGACCCAGTACTTC. Translation gives CASSTMTGGETQYF. The chain has TRBV27 and TRBJ2-5; 9 bases are shared with TRBD1. Germline V lookup: CDR1 MNHEY, CDR2 SMNVEV (reference sequence). Trimming at V came to 5 bases and at J to 5 bases, leaving 6 bases not matched to a gene. This CDR3 has 14 residues.

This chain joins TRBV5-1 and TRBJ1-6; D call uncertain. The CDR3 runs 15 residues. V was clipped by 0 bases and J by 5 bases, with 9 bases between them. The germline CDR1 and CDR2 sequences are SGHRS and YFSETQ. The CDR3 nucleotides read TGCGCCAGCAGCTTGGCGGGGAGCAATAATTCACCCCTCCACTTT. Amino acids: CASSLAGSNNSPLHF.

This chain joins TRBV4-1 and TRBJ2-7; 10 bases fit TRBD1. V shed 7 bases, J shed 1 base, and the junction held 4 bases outside the gene matches. CDR3 length equals 14 residues. In germline, CDR1 is MGHRA, CDR2 YSYEKL. The chain's CDR3 is CASKPGQGSYEQYF. In DNA form, the CDR3 reads TGCGCCAGCAAGCCGGGACAGGGGTCCTACGAGCAGTACTTC.

This rearrangement joins TRBV19 to TRBJ2-7, with 8 positions matching TRBD2. Germline V CDR1 and CDR2: LNHDA, SQIVND (reference sequence). After removal of 10 bases from V and 5 bases from J, the junction contained 13 bases not matched to a gene. CDR3 length: 14 residues. Here the CDR3 DNA reads TGTGCCACCGGAGCGCGGGGGGCGTCCCACGAGCAGTACTTC. It is translated as CATGARGASHEQYF.

The chain combines TRBV28 with TRBJ1-1; D might be TRBD1 (6 bases). This CDR3 region has 15 residues. V lost 6 bases and J lost 4, with 18 bases in between. Germline CDR1 MDHEN, CDR2 SYDVKM. The CDR3 DNA sequence: TGTGCCAGCAGGCCTGGGGGCGCCGCGGTCACTGAAGCTTTCTTT. Amino acids: CASRPGGAAVTEAFF.

The rearrangement uses TRBV12-3 or TRBV12-4 and TRBJ2-7; D uncertain. V lost 6 bases and J 6 bases, leaving 15 bases between the germline ends. The CDR3 is made up of 13 amino acids. The CDR3 is CASSPTLPAEQYF. CDR3 in DNA: TGTGCCAGCAGCCCTACTTTGCCCGCCGAGCAGTACTTC.

The rearrangement links TRBV4-1 to TRBJ2-1, with 11 bases fitting TRBD1. Trimming cost V 8 bases and J 7 bases; bases outside gene matches: 10. CDR3 length: 15 residues. Germline V lookup: CDR1 MGHRA, CDR2 YSYEKL. In DNA, the CDR3 is TGCGCCAGCGGTGGTTGGGACAGGGGGACAAATGAGCAGTTCTTC. This translates into CASGGWDRGTNEQFF.

DNA of the CDR3: TGCGCCAGCAGCTTGGGTACAGGGACAGGAAACACCATATATTTT. This translates into CASSLGTGTGNTIYF. This sequence joins TRBV5-1 and TRBJ1-3; a weak D match, TRBD1 (6 bases). Germline V gene sequence: CDR1 SGHRS, CDR2 YFSETQ. V was cut by 0 bases and J by 4 bases, with 11 bases left in between. This CDR3 contains 15 residues.

CDR3 nucleotides: TGTGCCAGCTCGCCCTCCGCCCTGGCATCCGGAAACACCATATATTTT. Amino acid sequence: CASSPSALASGNTIYF. The V call is TRBV5-6, the J call TRBJ1-3; no clear D gene. V lost 7 bases and J 4 bases, leaving 21 bases between the germline ends. CDR1 and CDR2 from the germline V gene are SGHDT and YYEEEE. This CDR3 region has 16 residues.

The rearrangement uses TRBV7-9 and TRBJ1-6; TRBD1 might be the D (6 bases). The CDR3 is 17 amino acids. The germline V gene encodes CDR1 SEHNR and CDR2 FQNEAQ (reference sequence). V dropped 1 base and J dropped 5 bases, with 15 bases sitting between them. In nucleotides, the CDR3 is TGTGCCAGCAGCTTAGGCAAGGACAGACCACATAATTCACCCCTCCACTTT. Translating gives CASSLGKDRPHNSPLHF.

The CDR3 reads CASSLYGQLNTEAFF. CDR3 nucleotides: TGTGCCAGCAGCTTGTATGGGCAGTTGAACACTGAAGCTTTCTTT. The chain carries TRBV5-5 and TRBJ1-1; D uncertain. The CDR3 length is 15 residues. Germline V gene sequence: CDR1 SGHKS, CDR2 YYEKEE (reference sequence). V was cut by 1 base and J by 0 bases, with 10 bases left in between.

The chain employs TRBV9 and TRBJ2-3; D is possibly TRBD2 (6 bases). Germline V gene data show CDR1 as SGDLS and CDR2 as YYNGEE. The CDR3 is made up of 14 amino acids. Trimming removed 4 bases from V and 4 bases from J, with 13 bases in between. The CDR3 spells CASSWRGQADTQYF. In DNA, the CDR3 is TGTGCCAGCAGCTGGAGGGGTCAGGCAGATACGCAGTATTTT.

This chain uses TRBV27 with TRBJ2-1, with 14 bases identical to TRBD2. Looked up from germline, CDR1 is MNHEY and CDR2 is SMNVEV (reference sequence). CDR3 size: 15 residues. Losses at the gene ends were 2 bases for V and 10 bases for J; bases not matched to a gene: 4. The CDR3 DNA is TGTGCCAGCAGTTTAGGACTAGCGGGAGGCTCCGAGCAGTTCTTC. As protein: CASSLGLAGGSEQFF.

This sequence joins TRBV28 and TRBJ2-1; 8 nucleotides match TRBD1. Per germline, CDR1 MDHEN and CDR2 SYDVKM. This CDR3 spans 15 amino acids. The trim removed 9 bases at V and 6 bases at J, leaving 13 bases unmatched. The CDR3 is CASNLDRVGGNEQFF. The CDR3 DNA is TGTGCCAGTAACTTGGACAGGGTGGGCGGCAATGAGCAGTTCTTC.